A selection of T cell receptor beta chains follows, all from one sample in a study of Graves' ophthalmopathy and Graves' hyperthyroidism. TCRdb processed the multiplex PCR reads anew with MiXCR; each CDR3 protein has one entry. This table has about 410,000 distinct CDR3 sequences, about 18% appearing once. Sequences were obtained from peripheral blood. The receptor set was obtained from a woman younger than 30 with Graves' ophthalmopathy. Each CDR3 is given with its conserved first and last residue. A D gene is named only where the DNA matches it firmly. The listing skips clone size in some rows; elsewhere it reads once, few, many or a size class.

clone_size d_call j_call v_call cdr3_nt cdr3_aa
many NA TRBJ1-1 TRBV6-5 TGTGCCAGCAGCGCCCCGACGGGAAGGAGGACTGAAGCTTTCTTT CASSAPTGRRTEAFF
many TRBD1 TRBJ1-5 TRBV30 TGTGCCTGGACGACAGGGAATAGCAATCAGCCCCAGCATTTT CAWTTGNSNQPQHF
NA NA TRBJ1-2 TRBV6-5 TGTGCCAGCAGTTACTCGGCAGGGACTAACTATGGCTACACCTTC CASSYSAGTNYGYTF
many TRBD2 TRBJ2-7 TRBV6-1 TGTGCCAGCGCGGGGGGGTCTTCCTACGAGCAGTACTTC CASAGGSSYEQYF
many TRBD1 TRBJ1-1 TRBV6-2/TRBV6-3 TGTGCCAGCGAGACAGGGAGGACTGAAGCTTTCTTT CASETGRTEAFF
many NA TRBJ2-7 TRBV29-1 TGCAGCGTTGAAATGGCTCTTTTAGGCGAGCAGTACTTC CSVEMALLGEQYF
many NA TRBJ1-5 TRBV29-1 TGCAGCGTTGCAGGGGTCAGCCCCAATCAGCCCCAGCATTTT CSVAGVSPNQPQHF
NA NA TRBJ2-2 TRBV6-1 TGTGCCAGCAGTACAGGGGGGGACACCGGGGAGCTGTTTTTT CASSTGGDTGELFF
NA TRBD1 TRBJ2-7 TRBV12-3/TRBV12-4 TGTGCCAGCAGTCGGGACAGGGGGTTTGGGGAGCAGTACTTC CASSRDRGFGEQYF
many NA TRBJ1-5 TRBV28 TGTGCCAGCAGTTTAGGGCAGGGGCATCAGCCCCAGCATTTT CASSLGQGHQPQHF
many TRBD1 TRBJ2-2 TRBV6-2/TRBV6-3 TGTGCCAGCAGTTCCCCCCTACAGGGGCCGGGAACCGGGGAGCTGTTTTTT CASSSPLQGPGTGELFF
many TRBD1 TRBJ2-6 TRBV28 TGTGCCAGCAGCCGGGACAGGATTGTCTCTGGGGCCAACGTCCTGACTTTC CASSRDRIVSGANVLTF
NA NA TRBJ2-5 TRBV6-1 TGTGCCAGCAGTGAACGGGGGGCGAAAGAGACCCAGTACTTC CASSERGAKETQYF
many TRBD2 TRBJ2-7 TRBV27 TGTGCCAGCAGTTTATCTCCTAGCGGGGGGTCCTACGAGCAGTACTTC CASSLSPSGGSYEQYF
many NA TRBJ2-7 TRBV7-2 TGTGCCAGCAGCTTAGCCCCCTATGGCGGGCACTACGAGCAGTACTTC CASSLAPYGGHYEQYF
many TRBD1 TRBJ1-5 TRBV6-5 TGTGCCAGCAGTTTATCAGACAGGGGATTTGGTCAGCCCCAGCATTTT CASSLSDRGFGQPQHF
NA NA TRBJ2-7 TRBV18 TGTGCCAGCTCACCTGGCAGGGTTGGTGTCGAGCAGTACTTC CASSPGRVGVEQYF
many TRBD2 TRBJ2-7 TRBV2 TGTGCCAGCAGTGGGGGGCGACTAGCGTACGAGCAGTACTTC CASSGGRLAYEQYF
many TRBD1 TRBJ1-1 TRBV6-2/TRBV6-3 TGTGCCAGCAGGGGGGACAGGGTCACTGAAGCTTTCTTT CASRGDRVTEAFF
once NA TRBJ1-2 TRBV9 TGTGCCAGCAGCGTAGGGGGACCTAACTATGGCTACACCTTC CASSVGGPNYGYTF
many NA TRBJ2-7 TRBV6-2/TRBV6-3 TGTGCCAGCAGGGGCTCCGTTAGATCCTTAAACTACGAGCAGTACTTC CASRGSVRSLNYEQYF
NA NA TRBJ2-5 TRBV4-3 TGCGCCAGCAGCCAAGATCAAGGGAGAGACGAGACCCAGTACTTC CASSQDQGRDETQYF
many TRBD1 TRBJ1-1 TRBV2 TGTGCCAGCACACCTGGGACAGGGGACACTGAAGCTTTCTTT CASTPGTGDTEAFF
many TRBD2 TRBJ2-5 TRBV12-3/TRBV12-4 TGTGCCAGCAGTTTAGTCGGCGGGGGGGCTGGAGAGACCCAGTACTTC CASSLVGGGAGETQYF
many NA TRBJ2-7 TRBV6-5 TGTGCCAGCAGTTACTCGCCGGACCTACAGTCCTACGAGCAGTACTTC CASSYSPDLQSYEQYF
many TRBD1 TRBJ2-7 TRBV29-1 TGCAGCGGATGGACAGGGGGCGGAGGGGAGCAGTACTTC CSGWTGGGGEQYF
many NA TRBJ1-3 TRBV7-2 TGTGCCAGCAGCTTAGCTCCGGGGATAGGAGGAAACACCATATATTTT CASSLAPGIGGNTIYF
many NA TRBJ2-2 TRBV14 TGTGCCAGCAGCCAAGAACTAGACGCCGGGGAGCTGTTTTTT CASSQELDAGELFF
many NA TRBJ2-7 TRBV6-5 TGTGCCAGCAGGTCCGTGCCAGCTTACGAGCAGTACTTC CASRSVPAYEQYF
few TRBD2 TRBJ2-5 TRBV28 TGTGCCAGCAGTTATCAAAGCGGGAGGGCCGAGACCCAGTACTTC CASSYQSGRAETQYF
many TRBD2 TRBJ2-7 TRBV4-3 TGCGCCAGCAGAAAGACTAGCGGGGGCCTCTACGAGCAGTACTTC CASRKTSGGLYEQYF
many TRBD2 TRBJ2-5 TRBV27 TGTGCCAGCAGACTCAAGGGACTAGCGGTATCAGAGACCCAGTACTTC CASRLKGLAVSETQYF
many NA TRBJ1-5 TRBV4-1 TGCGCCAGCAGCCAAGATGGTAGGGCTATTCAGCCCCAGCATTTT CASSQDGRAIQPQHF
many NA TRBJ1-5 TRBV6-2/TRBV6-3 TGTGCCAGCAGTCCGTTCAATCAGCCCCAGCATTTT CASSPFNQPQHF
many TRBD1 TRBJ1-5 TRBV12-3/TRBV12-4 TGTGCCAGCAGTTGGAGGGGGCATCAGCCCCAGCATTTT CASSWRGHQPQHF
many NA TRBJ2-4 TRBV12-3/TRBV12-4 TGTGCCAGCAGTTTAGGGTCGAGGGCGAGAAACATTCAGTACTTC CASSLGSRARNIQYF
NA NA TRBJ1-5 TRBV12-3/TRBV12-4 TGTGCCAGCAGTTTACGGGGTTTGAGCAATCAGCCCCAGCATTTT CASSLRGLSNQPQHF
many NA TRBJ1-5 TRBV6-5 TGTGCCAGCAGGAGACTGGTTGTGGGGCCCCAGCATTTT CASRRLVVGPQHF
once TRBD2 TRBJ2-5 TRBV11-2 TGTGCCAGCAGCTTCCGGACTAGCGGGACGGAGACCCAGTACTTC CASSFRTSGTETQYF
many NA TRBJ1-3 TRBV6-1 TGTGCCGGCGTGGGGCACAACCTGAATCGCTCTGGAAACACCATATATTTT CAGVGHNLNRSGNTIYF
many NA TRBJ2-4 TRBV7-2 TGTGCCAGCAGCTTATCCCCCCAGGAAAACATTCAGTACTTC CASSLSPQENIQYF
few NA TRBJ1-2 TRBV4-3 TGCGCCAGCAGCCAAGAGGCCCTGGTCGGGGACTATGGCTACACCTTC CASSQEALVGDYGYTF
many NA TRBJ2-7 TRBV20-1 TGCAGTGCTCCACGAGGCAGGGTGGGGTACGAGCAGTACTTC CSAPRGRVGYEQYF
many NA TRBJ2-7 TRBV20-1 TGCAGTGCAAGGAGGTGGGGATACGAGCAGTACTTC CSARRWGYEQYF
many TRBD1 TRBJ1-6 TRBV4-1 TGCGCCAGCACCCCGGACAGGGATCTTTCACCCCTCCACTTT CASTPDRDLSPLHF
many NA TRBJ1-6 TRBV3-1 TGTGCCAGCAGGACAAGCGGCGGCGTGCATTCACCCCTCCACTTT CASRTSGGVHSPLHF
many NA TRBJ1-5 TRBV12-3/TRBV12-4 TGTGCCAGCAGTTCTACACCCCAGCCCCAGCATTTT CASSSTPQPQHF
NA NA TRBJ1-1 TRBV12-3/TRBV12-4 TGTGCCAGCAGTTTGGCGAAGGCTGAAGCTTTCTTT CASSLAKAEAFF
NA NA TRBJ2-5 TRBV6-1 TGTGCCAGCAGAGAAACTAGTATCGAGACCCAGTACTTC CASRETSIETQYF
many NA TRBJ2-7 TRBV6-2/TRBV6-3 TGTGCCAGCAGTTCGACGGTCGGCTACGAGCAGTACTTC CASSSTVGYEQYF